Listed below are T cell receptor beta chains from one sample, sequenced in a study of radiotherapy plus CTLA-4 blockade in lung cancer. TCRdb's table, derived via immunoSEQ multiplex PCR, lists solely in-frame clones and lacks some. Among about 60,000 clones listed, 77% were seen once. This specimen consisted of peripheral blood, obtained from a patient treated with radiotherapy plus ipilimumab. The receptors come from a human donor with non-small cell lung cancer who had a partial response to radiotherapy plus ipilimumab. Each CDR3 is given with its conserved first and last residue. The D gene is left open where the match is weak. Rows may omit the clone size; those that give it use once, few, many or a size class.

clone_size j_call d_call v_call cdr3_nt cdr3_aa
. TRBJ2-1 TRBD2 TRBV5-1 TGCGCCAGCAGCCCCGTTGAAGCGGGGGGGGTGGATGAGCAGTTCTTC CASSPVEAGGVDEQFF
few TRBJ2-1 TRBD2 TRBV7-9 TGTGCCAGCAGCTTAGCCCCGAAAAGCGGGGGGGCCTACAATGAGCAGTTCTTC CASSLAPKSGGAYNEQFF
. TRBJ1-2 . TRBV19 TGTGCCAGTAGTATTAAAGGCAGCGCCTATGGCTACACCTTC CASSIKGSAYGYTF
once TRBJ1-3 TRBD1 TRBV29-1 TGCAGCGTGACAGGGGGAAACACCATATATTTT CSVTGGNTIYF
. TRBJ2-7 TRBD1 TRBV5-4 TGTGCCAGCAGCTCCCCATTGGGACAGGGGGACACCTACGAGCAGTACTTC CASSSPLGQGDTYEQYF
. TRBJ2-7 . TRBV5-6 TGTGCCAGCAGTGGTTATAGGAGCTCCTACGAGCAGTACTTC CASSGYRSSYEQYF
. TRBJ2-5 TRBD1 TRBV20-1 TGCAGTGCTAAGGACAGGGAGACCCAGTACTTC CSAKDRETQYF
. TRBJ1-6 TRBD1 TRBV10-2 TGCGCCAGCAGGTACTCCGGGACAGGGTCGTATTACCTCCACTTT CASRYSGTGSYYLHF
. TRBJ2-7 TRBD1 TRBV14 TGTGCCAGCAGCCCCGGGACAGGGGGCTACGAGCAGTACTTC CASSPGTGGYEQYF
. TRBJ2-3 . TRBV5-1 TGCGCCAGCAGCTTGGGGGTTTTTCGTGGAGAAACAGGACAGACAGCTCTACAGGTTACGCAGTATTTT CASSLGVFRGETGQTALQVTQYF
. TRBJ2-7 . TRBV6-1 TGTGCCAGCAGTCGGGGATCCTACGAGCAGTACTTC CASSRGSYEQYF
few TRBJ1-3 . TRBV30 TGTGCCTGGAGTGCCGGGAGCCCTGGAAACACCATATATTTT CAWSAGSPGNTIYF
. TRBJ1-5 TRBD1 TRBV7-6 TGTGCCAGCTCCGTGAACAGGGGGCGGGATCAGCCCCAGCATTTT CASSVNRGRDQPQHF
. TRBJ2-4 . TRBV5-6 TGTGCCAGCAGCTTATCGGCCAAAAACATTCAGTACTTC CASSLSAKNIQYF
. TRBJ2-3 TRBD1 TRBV4-1 TGCGCCAGCAGCCGGGGACAGGGTACCACAGATACGCAGTATTTT CASSRGQGTTDTQYF
. TRBJ2-2 . TRBV18 TGTGCCAGCTCACCTCCCTCAGCAGGGGCAGGGACCGGGGAGCTGTTTTTT CASSPPSAGAGTGELFF